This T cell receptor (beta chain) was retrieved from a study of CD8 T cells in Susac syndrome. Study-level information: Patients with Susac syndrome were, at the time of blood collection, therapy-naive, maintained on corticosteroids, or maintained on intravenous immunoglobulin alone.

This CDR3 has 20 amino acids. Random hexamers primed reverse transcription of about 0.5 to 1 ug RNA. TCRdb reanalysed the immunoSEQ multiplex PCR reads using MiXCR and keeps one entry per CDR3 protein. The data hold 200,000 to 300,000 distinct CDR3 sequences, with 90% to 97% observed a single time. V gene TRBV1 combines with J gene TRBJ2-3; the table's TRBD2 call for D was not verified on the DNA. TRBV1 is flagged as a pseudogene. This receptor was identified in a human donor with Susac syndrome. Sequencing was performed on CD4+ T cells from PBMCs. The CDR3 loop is CTSSLLTTSGKVSSTDTQYF. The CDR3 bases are TGCACCAGCAGCCTTCTCACTACTAGCGGGAAAGTCTCTAGCACAGATACGCAGTATTTT.